Shown below are 9 T cell receptor beta chains from a single sample sequenced in a study of blood T cells in healthy people across ages. Using a J-beta primer mix together with a sample-barcoded 5' primer, a second PCR was run for roughly 6 to 12 cycles. TCRdb reprocessed the 5' RACE reads via MiXCR and lists one record per CDR3 protein. The profile covers roughly 800,000 distinct CDR3 sequences, with around half appearing a single time and under 50% taken by the ten largest. The source material was blood. The receptor source for this set is a man of 80 years or more in good health.

Here the CDR3 DNA reads TGTGCCAGCAGTATTAGCGGAGGGAGGGCAGATACGCAGTATTTT. It yields the protein CASSISGGRADTQYF. J is TRBJ2-3 and V is TRBV12-3 or TRBV12-4; TRBD2 agrees at 7 bases. The CDR3 totals 15 residues. Germline trimming cut 5 bases from V and 4 bases from J; bases unmatched to any gene: 9.

This clonotype was seen more than once but under ten times. The chain is built from TRBV11-1 and TRBJ2-4, with D possibly being TRBD2 (5 bases). V was clipped by 5 bases and J by 13 bases, with 18 bases between them. The CDR3 loop spans 13 amino acids. Germline V gene data show CDR1 as SGHAT and CDR2 as FQDESV (reference sequence). The CDR3 coding sequence is TGTGCCAGCAGCGATTACATGGGATGGGAGCAGTACTTC. This translates into CASSDYMGWEQYF.

The J gene is TRBJ2-7, the V gene TRBV18; D is unresolved. This CDR3 has 16 amino acids. CDR1 KGHSH and CDR2 LQKENI come from the germline V gene. The V and J ends lost 5 bases and 0 bases respectively, with 17 bases between them. The CDR3 sequence: CASSASVVGSSYEQYF. Written as DNA, the CDR3 is TGTGCCAGCTCAGCTTCGGTTGTGGGAAGCTCCTACGAGCAGTACTTC.

J is TRBJ1-2 and V is TRBV28; the D gene is possibly TRBD1 (5 bases). With 5 bases removed from V and 7 bases from J, the gap between germline ends came to 23 bases. The CDR3 spans 16 residues. The germline V gene encodes CDR1 MDHEN and CDR2 SYDVKM. In nucleotides, the CDR3 is TGTGCCAGCAGTCCCACCTCTCTGGGGCAGGGTAGTGGCTACACCTTC. Translation gives CASSPTSLGQGSGYTF.

V and J are TRBV5-1 and TRBJ1-4; no reliable D call. Trimming pared 5 bases from V and 7 bases from J, leaving 18 bases between. This CDR3 spans 15 amino acids. The germline V gene encodes CDR1 SGHRS and CDR2 YFSETQ. CDR3 residues: CASRLSGQEGEKLFF. The CDR3, as DNA: TGCGCCAGCAGGCTGTCCGGGCAGGAGGGTGAAAAACTGTTTTTT.

The V gene is TRBV11-1, the J gene TRBJ2-7, with D possibly being TRBD1 (6 bases). The germline V gene has CDR1 SGHAT and CDR2 FQDESV (reference sequence). CDR3 size: 12 residues. Trimming stripped 3 bases from V and 5 bases from J, with 8 bases between. The CDR3 is CASSFNRDEQYF. In DNA, the CDR3 is TGTGCCAGCAGCTTTAACAGGGACGAGCAGTACTTC.

This clonotype was counted once. The chain is built from TRBV27 and TRBJ2-4; TRBD2 agrees at 14 bases. The CDR3 is 14 residues long. Per the germline V gene, CDR1 is MNHEY and CDR2 is SMNVEV (reference sequence). The ends lost 5 bases at V and 12 bases at J; junction bases unmatched: 6. The CDR3 DNA reads TGTGCCAGCAGTGTTGGGACTAGCGGGGGTTATCAGTACTTC. It yields the protein CASSVGTSGGYQYF.

V is TRBV15 and J is TRBJ2-1; 12 nucleotides align to TRBD2. The CDR3 is 15 amino acids. The ends lost 8 bases at V and 4 bases at J; junction bases unmatched: 6. Germline V gene sequence: CDR1 LNHNV, CDR2 YYDKDF (reference sequence). The CDR3 DNA follows: TGTGCCACCCGCCCCGGGACTAGCGGGTACAATGAGCAGTTCTTC. This translates into CATRPGTSGYNEQFF. Complete variable domain (other parts from reference TRBV15 and TRBJ2-1): DAMVIQNPRYQVTQFGKPVTLSCSQTLNHNVMYWYQQKSSQAPKLLFHYYDKDFNNEADTPDNFQSRRPNTSFCFLDIRSPGLGDTAMYLCATRPGTSGYNEQFFGPGTRLTVL.

V gene TRBV6-5 combines with J gene TRBJ1-2, with a tentative D call TRBD1 (5 bases). Germline V gene data show CDR1 as MNHEY and CDR2 as SVGAGI. CDR3 size: 13 residues. V gave up 7 bases and J gave up 6 bases, with 15 bases separating them. The CDR3 coding sequence is TGTGCCAGCACCCCTTCGGGGGTCCATGGCTACACCTTC. Translation gives CASTPSGVHGYTF.